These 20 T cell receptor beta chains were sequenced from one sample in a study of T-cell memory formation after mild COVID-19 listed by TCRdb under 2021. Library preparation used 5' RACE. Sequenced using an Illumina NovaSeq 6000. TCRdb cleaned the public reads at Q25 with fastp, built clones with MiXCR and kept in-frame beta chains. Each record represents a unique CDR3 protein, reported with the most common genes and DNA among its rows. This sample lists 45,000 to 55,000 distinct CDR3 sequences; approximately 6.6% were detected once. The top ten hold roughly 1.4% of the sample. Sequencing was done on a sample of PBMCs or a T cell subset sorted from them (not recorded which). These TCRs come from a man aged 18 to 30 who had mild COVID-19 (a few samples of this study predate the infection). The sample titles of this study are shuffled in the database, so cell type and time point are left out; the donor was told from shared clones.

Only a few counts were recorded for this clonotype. The CDR3: CASSSQGAGDTEAFF. The CDR3 coding sequence is TGCGCCAGCAGCTCCCAGGGGGCTGGGGACACTGAAGCTTTCTTT. This chain joins TRBV5-1 and TRBJ1-1; 8 bases align to TRBD1. The CDR3 spans 15 residues. V shed 3 bases, J shed 3 bases, and the junction held 7 bases outside the gene matches. Germline V CDR1 and CDR2: SGHRS, YFSETQ.

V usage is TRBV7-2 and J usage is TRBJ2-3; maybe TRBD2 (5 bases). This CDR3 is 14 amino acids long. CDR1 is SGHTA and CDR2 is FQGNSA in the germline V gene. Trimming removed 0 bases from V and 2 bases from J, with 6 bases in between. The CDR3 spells CASSLARATDTQYF. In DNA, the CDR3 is TGTGCCAGCAGCTTAGCGCGGGCCACAGATACGCAGTATTTT.

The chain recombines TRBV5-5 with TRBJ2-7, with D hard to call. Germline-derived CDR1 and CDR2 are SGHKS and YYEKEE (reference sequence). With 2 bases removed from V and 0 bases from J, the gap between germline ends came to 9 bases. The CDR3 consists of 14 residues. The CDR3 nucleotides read TGTGCCAGCAGCTTCGGCGGTATCTCCTACGAGCAGTACTTC. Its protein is CASSFGGISYEQYF.

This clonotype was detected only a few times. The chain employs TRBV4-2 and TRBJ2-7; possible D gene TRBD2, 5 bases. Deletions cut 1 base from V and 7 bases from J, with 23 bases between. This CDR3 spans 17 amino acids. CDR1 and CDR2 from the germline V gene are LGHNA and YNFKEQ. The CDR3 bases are TGTGCCAGCAGCCAAGGATGGGAAACTAGTGGGCCGGGGGAGCAGTACTTC. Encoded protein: CASSQGWETSGPGEQYF.

CDR3 DNA sequence: TGTGCCAGCAGGGAGGTGGGGGGCAATCAGCCCCAGCATTTT. Translating it yields CASREVGGNQPQHF. The V and J genes are TRBV2 and TRBJ1-5, with a tentative D call TRBD1 (5 bases). Trimming took 6 bases from V and 2 from J, leaving 11 bases between them. This CDR3 region has 14 residues. CDR1 is SNHLY and CDR2 is FYNNEI in the germline V gene.

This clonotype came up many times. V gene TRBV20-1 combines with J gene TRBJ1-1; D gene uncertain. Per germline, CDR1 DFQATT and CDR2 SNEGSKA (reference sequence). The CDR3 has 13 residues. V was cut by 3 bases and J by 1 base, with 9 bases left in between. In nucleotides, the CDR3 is TGCAGTGCTAGGGGTCGGCGGAACACTGAAGCTTTCTTT. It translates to CSARGRRNTEAFF.

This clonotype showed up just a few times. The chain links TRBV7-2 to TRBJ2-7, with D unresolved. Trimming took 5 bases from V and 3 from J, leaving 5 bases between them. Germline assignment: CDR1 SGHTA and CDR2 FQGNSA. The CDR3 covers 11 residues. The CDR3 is CASSPGYEQYF. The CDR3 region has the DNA TGTGCCAGCAGCCCGGGCTACGAGCAGTACTTC.

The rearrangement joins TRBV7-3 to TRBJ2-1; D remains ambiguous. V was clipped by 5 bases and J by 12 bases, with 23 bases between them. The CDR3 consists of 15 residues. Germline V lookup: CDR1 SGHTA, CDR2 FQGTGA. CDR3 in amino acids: CASSPGAGSQNPQFF. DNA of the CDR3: TGTGCCAGCAGCCCGGGCGCAGGATCCCAGAACCCGCAGTTCTTC. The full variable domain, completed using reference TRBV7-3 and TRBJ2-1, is GAGVSQTPSNKVTEKGKYVELRCDPISGHTALYWYRQSLGQGPEFLIYFQGTGAADDSGLPNDRFFAVRPEGSVSTLKIQRTERGDSAVYLCASSPGAGSQNPQFFGPGTRLTVL.

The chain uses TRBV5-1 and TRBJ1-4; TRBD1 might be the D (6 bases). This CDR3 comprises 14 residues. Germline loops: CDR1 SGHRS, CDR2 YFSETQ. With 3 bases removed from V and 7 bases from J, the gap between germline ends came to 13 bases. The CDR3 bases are TGCGCCAGCAGCTCTATGGGACAAGGTGAAAAACTGTTTTTT. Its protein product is CASSSMGQGEKLFF.

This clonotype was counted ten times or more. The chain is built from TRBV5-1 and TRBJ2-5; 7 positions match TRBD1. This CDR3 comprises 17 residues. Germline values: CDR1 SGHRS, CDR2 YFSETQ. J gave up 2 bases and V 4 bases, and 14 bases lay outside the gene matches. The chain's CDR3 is CASSPGQTLTIQETQYF. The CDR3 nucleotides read TGCGCCAGCAGCCCGGGACAGACCCTAACTATACAAGAGACCCAGTACTTC.

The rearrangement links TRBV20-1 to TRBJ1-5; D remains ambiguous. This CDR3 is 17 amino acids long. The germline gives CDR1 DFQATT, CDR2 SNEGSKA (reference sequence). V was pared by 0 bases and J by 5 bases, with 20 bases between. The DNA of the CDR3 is TGCAGTGCTAGAGATCCGACGGGGAGATGGGTCCATCAGCCCCAGCATTTT. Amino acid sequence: CSARDPTGRWVHQPQHF.

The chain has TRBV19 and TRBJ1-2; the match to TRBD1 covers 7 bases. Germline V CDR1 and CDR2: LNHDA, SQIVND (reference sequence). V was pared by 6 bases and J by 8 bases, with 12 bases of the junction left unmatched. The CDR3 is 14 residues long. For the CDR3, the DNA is TGTGCCAGTAGGGCCGGGACAGAATTTTTCGGCTACACCTTC. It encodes CASRAGTEFFGYTF.

The CDR3 coding sequence is TGCGCCAGCAGTCCGGCCGGGACAGGGTGGGAGACCCAGTACTTC. Its translation is CASSPAGTGWETQYF. The chain carries TRBV4-1 and TRBJ2-5; TRBD1 aligns across 9 bases. Germline V gene lookup returns CDR1 MGHRA and CDR2 YSYEKL. The CDR3 length is 15 residues. The trim removed 6 bases at V and 5 bases at J, leaving 10 bases unmatched.

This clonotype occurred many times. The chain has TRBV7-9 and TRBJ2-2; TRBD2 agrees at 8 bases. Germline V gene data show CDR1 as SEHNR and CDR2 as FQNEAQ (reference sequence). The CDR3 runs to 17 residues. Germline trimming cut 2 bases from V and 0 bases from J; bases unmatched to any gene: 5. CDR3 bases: TGTGCCAGCAGCTTAACAGCGGGGGCCTCGAACACCGGGGAGCTGTTTTTT. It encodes CASSLTAGASNTGELFF.

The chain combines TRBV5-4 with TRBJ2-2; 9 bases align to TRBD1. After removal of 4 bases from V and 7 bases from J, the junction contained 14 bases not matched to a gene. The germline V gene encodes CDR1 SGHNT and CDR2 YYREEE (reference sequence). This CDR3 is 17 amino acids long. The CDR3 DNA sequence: TGTGCCAGCAGCATTAACACAGGGGGCGCGGGCGGCGGGGAGCTGTTTTTT. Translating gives CASSINTGGAGGGELFF.

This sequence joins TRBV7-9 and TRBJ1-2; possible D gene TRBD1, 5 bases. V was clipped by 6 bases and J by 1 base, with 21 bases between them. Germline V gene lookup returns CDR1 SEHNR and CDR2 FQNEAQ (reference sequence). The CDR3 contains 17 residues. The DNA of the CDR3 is TGTGCCAGCAGACGCCCCGGGACTGACCTTTTTAACTATGGCTACACCTTC. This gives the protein CASRRPGTDLFNYGYTF.

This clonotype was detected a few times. The CDR3 DNA reads as TGTGCCAGCAGACCGGGACAGGGGGCGCAGGGAAACACCATATATTTT. The encoded protein is CASRPGQGAQGNTIYF. The chain links TRBV5-5 to TRBJ1-3; TRBD1 matches 12 bases. Germline V gives CDR1 SGHKS, CDR2 YYEKEE (reference sequence). The CDR3 extends over 16 amino acids. The V segment lost 5 bases and the J segment 4 bases; nucleotides outside the gene matches: 7. The variable domain in full, completed from reference TRBV5-5 and TRBJ1-3, reads DAGVTQSPTHLIKTRGQQVTLRCSPISGHKSVSWYQQVLGQGPQFIFQYYEKEERGRGNFPDRFSARQFPNYSSELNVNALLLGDSALYLCASRPGQGAQGNTIYFGEGSWLTVV.

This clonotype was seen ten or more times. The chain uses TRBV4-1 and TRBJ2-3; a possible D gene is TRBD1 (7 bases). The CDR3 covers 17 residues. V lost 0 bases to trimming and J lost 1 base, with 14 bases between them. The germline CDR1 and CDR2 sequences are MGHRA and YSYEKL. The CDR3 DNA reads TGCGCCAGCAGCCAAGATCAGGGGGGTCGGCGCACAGATACGCAGTATTTT. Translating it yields CASSQDQGGRRTDTQYF.

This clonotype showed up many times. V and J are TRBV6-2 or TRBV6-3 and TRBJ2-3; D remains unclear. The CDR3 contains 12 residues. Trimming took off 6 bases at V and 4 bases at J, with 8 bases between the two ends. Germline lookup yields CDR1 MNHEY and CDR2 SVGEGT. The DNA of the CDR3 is TGTGCCAGCAGCAAAGAAGCAGATACGCAGTATTTT. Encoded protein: CASSKEADTQYF.

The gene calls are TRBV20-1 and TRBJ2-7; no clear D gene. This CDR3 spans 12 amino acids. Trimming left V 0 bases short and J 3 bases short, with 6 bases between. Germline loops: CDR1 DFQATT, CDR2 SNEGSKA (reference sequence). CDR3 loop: CSAREGSYEQYV. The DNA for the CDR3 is TGCAGTGCTAGAGAGGGTAGCTACGAGCAGTACGTC.